The T cell receptor (beta chain) described here comes from a study of response to subunit inactivated influenza vaccine (dated by TCRdb to 2016 to 2019). As for the study more broadly: The study used deep quantitative T cell receptor repertoire profiling to track responses to a trivalent subunit inactivated influenza vaccine. Study-level results and caveats: It was suggested by the authors that each seasonal influenza vaccination may recruit only a limited number of new T cells.

The library was produced with RT-PCR. TCRdb shows the sequencer as Illumina HiSeq 2500. TCRdb reran the public reads through fastp at Q25 and MiXCR, keeping productive beta chains. Under each unique CDR3 protein, matching rows form one entry showing the most common genes and DNA. Within this sample are roughly 700,000 distinct CDR3 sequences, with 14% of them counted one time only. Approximately 7% of the sample lies in the top ten. From its cysteine to its phenylalanine, the CDR3 spans 12 amino acids. The read is trimmed to its CDR3 DNA, 36 bases read in frame from base 1. CDR1 and CDR2 were assigned from the germline V gene as SGDLS and YYNGEE. The junction carries 4 bases between V and J, which are trimmed by 3 bases and 1 base respectively. On this clonotype itself: Its specific antigen is unknown. Per-base quality was not reported, and no clone a single base away is much larger than it.

The sample consisted of PBMCs from blood, taken less than 15 days before vaccination. In this chain, TRBV9 is recombined with TRBJ1-1, with the D gene call left open. The source of this sequence is a man over 45 who received an inactivated influenza vaccine. Donor details come from another sample of the same person, matched by shared clones. The CDR3 region has the sequence CASSDPNTEAFF. DNA sequence: TGTGCCAGCAGCGACCCGAACACTGAAGCTTTCTTT.